The T cell receptor (beta chain) described here comes from a study of T cells in Graves' hyperthyroidism and ophthalmopathy. The investigators amplified TCR beta CDR3 regions from RNA transcripts. Initially, a first-round RT-PCR of the TCR CDR3 employed the HTBI primer set. TCRdb recomputed calls from the multiplex PCR reads with MiXCR, one row per CDR3 protein. The sample includes hundreds of thousands of distinct CDR3 sequences, around 14% of them seen just once. Germline V gene sequence: CDR1 MNHEY, CDR2 SVGEGT. Germline trimming cut 5 bases from V and 6 bases from J; bases unmatched to any gene: 8. The CDR3 has 15 amino acids. Findings of the study overall: Patients with ophthalmopathy were separated from those with stable hyperthyroidism by a 13 V-J model.

Comment on this clonotype: Its antigen is as yet unknown.

The chain is built from TRBV6-2 or TRBV6-3 and TRBJ2-1; TRBD2 matches 9 bases. The origin of this receptor is a woman between 25 and 40 years old with Graves' hyperthyroidism that later progressed to Graves' ophthalmopathy. The sequenced sample was blood. CDR3 amino acids: CASSLERGAFNEQFF. Written as DNA, the CDR3 is TGTGCCAGCAGTCTTGAGCGGGGGGCATTCAATGAGCAGTTCTTC.